Below, 27 T cell receptor beta chains from the same sample are listed, as sequenced in a study of shared clonotypes between healthy human individuals. Method: immunoSEQ multiplex PCR; TCRdb's copy keeps in-frame clones and lacks some. Among some 2.3 million clones, 90% to 95% were seen once, and the ten largest hold 0.39%. The sample comprised naive CD4+ T cells from PBMCs. Subset in this sample: CD45RA+ positively selected. Every receptor here comes from a young man in good health. Some clones in this sample may be carry-over from other donors' samples.

The table lists this clone with a few counts. The chain couples TRBV7-9 to TRBJ1-2; no clear D. Germline values: CDR1 SEHNR, CDR2 FQNEAQ (reference sequence). The CDR3 extends over 11 amino acids. V was pared by 5 bases and J by 10 bases, with 11 bases between. The CDR3 nucleotides are TGTGCCAGCAGCCGGGCGGCAGACTACACCTTC. Encoded protein: CASSRAADYTF.

The rearrangement joins TRBV30 to TRBJ2-1; 12 bases are a match to TRBD1. Losses at the gene ends were 3 bases for V and 8 bases for J; bases not matched to a gene: 11. This CDR3 region has 16 residues. Germline V gene sequence: CDR1 GTSNPN, CDR2 SVGIG (reference sequence). CDR3 sequence (DNA): TGTGCCTGGAGAAGTAAGGGGGGACAGGGGGCATATGAGCAGTTCTTC. It specifies CAWRSKGGQGAYEQFF.

This clone appeared a few times. Other DNA sequences of this sample code for an identical CDR3. This rearrangement joins TRBV5-1 to TRBJ2-5, with D possibly matching TRBD2 (6 bases). CDR1 and CDR2 (germline): SGHRS, YFSETQ. This CDR3 has 13 amino acids. The V and J ends lost 0 bases and 5 bases respectively, with 8 bases between them. For the CDR3, the DNA is TGCGCCAGCAGCTTGGGAGCGGGTGAGACCCAGTACTTC. Translated: CASSLGAGETQYF.

The chain joins TRBV15 to TRBJ2-1; no firm D call. CDR1 LNHNV and CDR2 YYDKDF come from the germline V gene (reference sequence). The CDR3 contains 11 residues. Trimming took off 5 bases at V and 7 bases at J, with 6 bases between the two ends. The CDR3 DNA reads TGTGCCACCAGCGGATTTAATGAGCAGTTCTTC. Translating it yields CATSGFNEQFF. Looking up the rest from reference TRBV15 and TRBJ2-1 gives the full variable domain: DAMVIQNPRYQVTQFGKPVTLSCSQTLNHNVMYWYQQKSSQAPKLLFHYYDKDFNNEADTPDNFQSRRPNTSFCFLDIRSPGLGDTAMYLCATSGFNEQFFGPGTRLTVL.

Regarding this clone: Other DNA sequences in the sample encode the same CDR3. The rearrangement uses TRBV18 and TRBJ2-5; unclear D gene. The CDR3 contains 12 residues. V was cut by 6 bases and J by 0 bases, with 5 bases left in between. In germline, CDR1 is KGHSH, CDR2 LQKENI. The CDR3 coding sequence is TGTGCCAGCTCCCAGTACCAAGAGACCCAGTACTTC. Protein product: CASSQYQETQYF. Combining the CDR3 with reference TRBV18 and TRBJ2-5 gives the whole variable domain NAGVMQNPRHLVRRRGQEARLRCSPMKGHSHVYWYRQLPEEGLKFMVYLQKENIIDESGMPKERFSAEFPKEGPSILRIQQVVRGDSAAYFCASSQYQETQYFGPGTRLLVL.

On this clone itself: The same CDR3 can be traced to other DNA sequences in this sample. The V and J genes are TRBV9 and TRBJ2-5; no definite D call. This CDR3 spans 13 amino acids. Germline loops: CDR1 SGDLS, CDR2 YYNGEE. V was trimmed by 2 bases and J by 2 bases, leaving 7 bases between them. As DNA, the CDR3 is TGTGCCAGCAGCGTTTCACAGCAAGAGACCCAGTACTTC. Its translation: CASSVSQQETQYF.

Comment on this clone: This sample also contains other DNA sequences that code for the same CDR3. The V call is TRBV19, the J call TRBJ2-3; D is uncertain. V dropped 5 bases and J dropped 1 base, with 7 bases sitting between them. The CDR3 sequence is 13 residues long. The germline CDR1 and CDR2 sequences are LNHDA and SQIVND (reference sequence). The DNA for the CDR3 is TGTGCCAGTAGTGTGACGCGCACAGATACGCAGTATTTT. It encodes CASSVTRTDTQYF.

The chain combines TRBV5-4 with TRBJ2-7, with D possibly being TRBD1 or TRBD2 (5 bases each). Germline V gene lookup returns CDR1 SGHNT and CDR2 YYREEE (reference sequence). The V end was cut by 4 bases, the J end by 6 bases, with 20 bases between. The CDR3 contains 15 residues. The CDR3 nucleotides read TGTGCCAGCAGCGCCTCCGGGACGGTTAAAGGCGAGCAGTACTTC. It encodes CASSASGTVKGEQYF.

This sequence joins TRBV5-1 and TRBJ2-7, with 9 bases identical to TRBD1. The CDR3 has 14 residues. J was trimmed by 3 bases and V by 8 bases; bases with no gene match: 9. CDR1 and CDR2 from the germline V gene are SGHRS and YFSETQ. The CDR3 DNA follows: TGCGCCAGTACCTCCCGGGACAGGGTCTACGAGCAGTACTTC. It is translated as CASTSRDRVYEQYF. Together with reference TRBV5-1 and TRBJ2-7, the CDR3 gives the full variable domain: KAGVTQTPRYLIKTRGQQVTLSCSPISGHRSVSWYQQTPGQGLQFLFEYFSETQRNKGNFPGRFSGRQFSNSRSEMNVSTLELGDSALYLCASTSRDRVYEQYFGPGTRLTVT.

This rearrangement joins TRBV29-1 to TRBJ1-2, with D perhaps matching TRBD1 (5 bases). Germline V gene data show CDR1 as SQVTM and CDR2 as ANQGSEA. This CDR3 has 13 amino acids. V was trimmed by 3 bases and J by 2 bases, leaving 10 bases between them. The CDR3, as DNA: TGCAGCGTTGACCCAAGACAGAACTATGGCTACACCTTC. It translates to CSVDPRQNYGYTF.

This chain links TRBV28 with TRBJ1-3; D unresolved. The CDR3 has 12 residues. Germline loops: CDR1 MDHEN, CDR2 SYDVKM. Trimming left V 11 bases short and J 0 bases short, with 8 bases between. This CDR3 is CAVADSGNTIYF. The CDR3 bases are TGTGCCGTGGCAGACTCTGGAAACACCATATATTTT.

The chain employs TRBV29-1 and TRBJ2-3; D is unclear. Trimming shortened V by 5 bases and J by 5 bases, and 14 bases separated the two germline ends. Germline-derived CDR1 and CDR2 are SQVTM and ANQGSEA. The CDR3 consists of 13 residues. CDR3: CSVLRNSGDTQYF. In DNA form, the CDR3 reads TGCAGCGTTCTCCGGAACTCAGGAGATACGCAGTATTTT.

Remarks on this clone: Other DNA sequences in the same sample also yield this CDR3. The V and J genes are TRBV30 and TRBJ2-7, with D possibly TRBD1 on 5 matching bases. CDR1 is GTSNPN and CDR2 is SVGIG in the germline V gene (reference sequence). This CDR3 spans 12 amino acids. V lost 1 base and J lost 4, with 8 bases in between. CDR3 nucleotides: TGTGCCTGGAGTGAGCAGGGTTACGAGCAGTACTTC. Protein product: CAWSEQGYEQYF.

This chain joins TRBV6-5 and TRBJ2-3; D call uncertain. Germline V gene sequence: CDR1 MNHEY, CDR2 SVGAGI. V was cut by 5 bases and J by 2 bases, with 8 bases left in between. The CDR3 length is 13 residues. For the CDR3, the DNA is TGTGCCAGCAGTCCACACGACACAGATACGCAGTATTTT. This gives the protein CASSPHDTDTQYF.

The chain uses TRBV5-1 and TRBJ2-7, with a weak D call TRBD2 (5 bases). CDR3 length: 14 residues. The V gene's germline CDR1 is SGHRS and CDR2 YFSETQ. Between the trimmed V and J ends, which lost 2 bases and 4 bases, there was a span of 13 bases. The DNA of the CDR3 is TGCGCCAGCAGCTTTCCGGGATCCCGGTACGAGCAGTACTTC. Translated: CASSFPGSRYEQYF. The full variable domain, in which reference TRBV5-1 and TRBJ2-7 provide the parts outside the CDR3, is KAGVTQTPRYLIKTRGQQVTLSCSPISGHRSVSWYQQTPGQGLQFLFEYFSETQRNKGNFPGRFSGRQFSNSRSEMNVSTLELGDSALYLCASSFPGSRYEQYFGPGTRLTVT.

This clone was counted only a few times. The chain has TRBV15 and TRBJ1-1, with D unresolved. Per the germline V gene, CDR1 is LNHNV and CDR2 is YYDKDF (reference sequence). CDR3 length equals 15 residues. V gave up 1 base and J gave up 0 bases, with 9 bases separating them. CDR3 sequence reads: CATSRGGTVNTEAFF. The CDR3 bases are TGTGCCACCAGCAGAGGGGGAACAGTGAACACTGAAGCTTTCTTT.

The V and J genes are TRBV28 and TRBJ1-2, with D possibly being TRBD1 (6 bases). The CDR3 is 14 amino acids. The V and J ends lost 5 bases and 2 bases respectively, with 12 bases between them. Germline values: CDR1 MDHEN, CDR2 SYDVKM. Written as DNA, the CDR3 is TGTGCCAGCAGTCAAGGAGGGGGGAACTATGGCTACACCTTC. Encoded protein: CASSQGGGNYGYTF.

The chain carries TRBV11-2 and TRBJ2-3; 8 bases agree with TRBD2. The V segment lost 2 bases and the J segment 6 bases; nucleotides outside the gene matches: 4. There are 14 residues in the CDR3. Germline V gives CDR1 SGHAT, CDR2 FQNNGV. The CDR3, as DNA: TGTGCCAGCAGCTTAAGTAGCGGGATCGATACGCAGTATTTT. Encoded protein: CASSLSSGIDTQYF.

This sequence joins TRBV7-3 and TRBJ2-7; D remains unclear. CDR1 is SGHTA and CDR2 is FQGTGA in the germline V gene. The CDR3 has 13 amino acids. The V end lost 0 bases, the J end lost 2 bases, and 5 bases lay between the germline ends. The CDR3 DNA follows: TGTGCCAGCAGCTTAACTGGTGCCTACGAGCAGTACTTC. This sequence encodes CASSLTGAYEQYF. The full variable domain, in which reference TRBV7-3 and TRBJ2-7 provide the parts outside the CDR3, is GAGVSQTPSNKVTEKGKYVELRCDPISGHTALYWYRQSLGQGPEFLIYFQGTGAADDSGLPNDRFFAVRPEGSVSTLKIQRTERGDSAVYLCASSLTGAYEQYFGPGTRLTVT.

This chain connects TRBV15 to TRBJ2-7, with D perhaps matching TRBD2 (6 bases). Per the germline V gene, CDR1 is LNHNV and CDR2 is YYDKDF (reference sequence). The CDR3 totals 15 residues. The V end was cut by 4 bases, the J end by 3 bases, with 16 bases between. In DNA, the CDR3 is TGTGCCACCAGCAAAATTCGGGAGCCCAACTACGAGCAGTACTTC. This encodes CATSKIREPNYEQYF.

CDR3 region: CASSLLSLGYTF. The CDR3 bases are TGTGCCAGCAGCTTACTTAGTCTGGGCTACACCTTC. The chain recombines TRBV7-2 with TRBJ1-2, with D unresolved. Between the trimmed V and J ends, which lost 2 bases and 8 bases, there was a span of 9 bases. Germline values: CDR1 SGHTA, CDR2 FQGNSA. This CDR3 contains 12 residues.

The genes are TRBV9 and TRBJ1-1, with TRBD1 identical over 7 bases. This CDR3 contains 15 residues. CDR1 is SGDLS, CDR2 YYNGEE, per germline. V lost 3 bases to trimming and J lost 0 bases; unmatched junction nucleotides: 5. CDR3 residues: CASSGGTAMNTEAFF. DNA of the CDR3: TGTGCCAGCAGCGGTGGGACAGCCATGAACACTGAAGCTTTCTTT. The full variable domain, rest sourced from reference TRBV9 and TRBJ1-1, is DSGVTQTPKHLITATGQRVTLRCSPRSGDLSVYWYQQSLDQGLQFLIQYYNGEERAKGNILERFSAQQFPDLHSELNLSSLELGDSALYFCASSGGTAMNTEAFFGQGTRLTVV.

This chain links TRBV2 with TRBJ1-2, with 10 nucleotides matching TRBD1. Germline V gene data show CDR1 as SNHLY and CDR2 as FYNNEI. The length of the CDR3 is 15 residues. Trimming took 0 bases from V and 8 from J; bases not matched to a gene: 6. CDR3 nucleotides: TGTGCCAGCAGTGAAGCACCCCGGACAGGGGGAGGCTACACCTTC. Protein sequence: CASSEAPRTGGGYTF. Full variable domain (missing parts from reference TRBV2 and TRBJ1-2): EPEVTQTPSHQVTQMGQEVILRCVPISNHLYFYWYRQILGQKVEFLVSFYNNEISEKSEIFDDQFSVERPDGSNFTLKIRSTKLEDSAMYFCASSEAPRTGGGYTFGSGTRLTVV.

V gene TRBV28 combines with J gene TRBJ2-2; maybe TRBD1 (5 bases). V was shortened by 5 bases and J by 1 base, with 20 bases between the two germline ends. Germline V lookup: CDR1 MDHEN, CDR2 SYDVKM. The length of the CDR3 is 18 residues. This chain's CDR3 is CASSPPIAGWVNTGELFF. Here the CDR3 DNA reads TGTGCCAGCAGTCCCCCCATAGCAGGGTGGGTGAACACCGGGGAGCTGTTTTTT.

A remark on this clone: The same CDR3 arises from other DNA sequences in this sample as well. This chain joins TRBV5-1 and TRBJ1-2; D is unresolved. The V gene's germline CDR1 is SGHRS and CDR2 YFSETQ. Trimming took off 0 bases at V and 8 bases at J, with 8 bases between the two ends. This CDR3 is 12 amino acids long. The chain's CDR3 is CASSLVGEGYTF. The CDR3 DNA is TGCGCCAGCAGCTTGGTTGGCGAGGGCTACACCTTC.

This chain links TRBV12-5 with TRBJ2-1; D assignment may be TRBD1 or TRBD2 (5 bases each). Looked up from germline, CDR1 is LGHNT and CDR2 is FRNRAP. The CDR3 consists of 13 residues. With 3 bases removed from V and 9 bases from J, the gap between germline ends came to 12 bases. The CDR3 sequence: CASGFDYGTEQFF. CDR3 bases: TGTGCTAGTGGTTTCGACTATGGGACTGAGCAGTTCTTC. Drawing the rest from reference TRBV12-5 and TRBJ2-1, the complete variable domain is DARVTQTPRHKVTEMGQEVTMRCQPILGHNTVFWYRQTMMQGLELLAYFRNRAPLDDSGMPKDRFSAEMPDATLATLKIQPSEPRDSAVYFCASGFDYGTEQFFGPGTRLTVL.

The chain is built from TRBV2 and TRBJ2-1; the match to TRBD2 covers 9 bases. The CDR3 is 16 residues long. Unmatched junction bases numbered 6, after V lost 3 bases and J lost 3 bases. Germline values: CDR1 SNHLY, CDR2 FYNNEI. The CDR3 DNA reads as TGTGCCAGCAGTGACCCTAGCGGGGAAGACTACAATGAGCAGTTCTTC. Residues: CASSDPSGEDYNEQFF.